The 24 T cell receptor beta chains listed next were all sequenced from one sample in a study of T cell repertoires in cytomegalovirus infection. TCRdb itself ran the reads through MiXCR, one entry per CDR3 protein. The data show roughly 990,000 distinct CDR3 sequences, 25% to 40% seen once. These receptors have no identified antigens. The input for sequencing was cultured CD8+ T cells from PBMCs, taken from culture after CMV antigen stimulation. These receptors were taken from a human donor in good health (CMV status not recorded). Some clones in this sample may be carry-over from other donors' samples.

This clonotype was seen a few times. The V and J genes are TRBV12-3 or TRBV12-4 and TRBJ2-3, with a possible D match to TRBD2 (5 bases). This CDR3 is built from 12 residues. The V gene lost 6 bases and the J gene lost 5 bases, with 9 bases spanning the gap. For the CDR3, the DNA is TGTGCCAGCAGGGTACTAGGAGATACGCAGTATTTT. Protein: CASRVLGDTQYF.

This clonotype was seen just once. The J gene is TRBJ2-5, the V gene TRBV28, with no clear D. The CDR3 is made up of 13 amino acids. The germline CDR1 and CDR2 sequences are MDHEN and SYDVKM. Trimming stripped 3 bases from V and 1 base from J, with 6 bases between. CDR3 bases: TGTGCCAGCAGTTTCCAGCCCCAAGAGACCCAGTACTTC. This encodes CASSFQPQETQYF.

The chain recombines TRBV6-6 with TRBJ2-7; no reliable D call. The V gene's germline CDR1 is MNHNY and CDR2 SVGAGI (reference sequence). The CDR3 covers 9 residues. V was clipped by 11 bases and J by 3 bases, with 5 bases between them. Here the CDR3 reads CAHGYEQYF. Written as DNA, the CDR3 is TGTGCCCACGGCTACGAGCAGTACTTC.

This chain connects TRBV27 to TRBJ1-6; 8 bases match TRBD1. The V segment lost 3 bases and the J segment 10 bases; nucleotides outside the gene matches: 8. CDR3 length: 15 residues. The germline V gene has CDR1 MNHEY and CDR2 SMNVEV (reference sequence). CDR3 residues: CASSLDRESWSPLHF. CDR3 sequence (DNA): TGTGCCAGCAGTTTGGACAGGGAGAGTTGGTCACCCCTCCACTTT.

This chain uses TRBV12-3 or TRBV12-4 with TRBJ2-5; 8 positions agree with TRBD1. After removal of 4 bases from V and 6 bases from J, the junction contained 10 bases not matched to a gene. This CDR3 region has 15 residues. Here the CDR3 reads CASSSADRGSKTQYF. DNA of the CDR3: TGTGCCAGCAGTTCAGCAGACAGGGGCTCGAAGACCCAGTACTTC.

The V and J genes are TRBV9 and TRBJ1-1; D gene uncertain. CDR3 length: 17 amino acids. Germline lookup yields CDR1 SGDLS and CDR2 YYNGEE. The V and J ends lost 0 bases and 3 bases respectively, with 18 bases between them. The CDR3 nucleotides read TGTGCCAGCAGCGTAGGCCCGGGGAGGGTTCTGGACACTGAAGCTTTCTTT. It codes for CASSVGPGRVLDTEAFF.

Only a few counts were recorded for this clonotype. The chain couples TRBV7-6 to TRBJ1-4; D not resolved. The germline V gene encodes CDR1 SGHVS and CDR2 FNYEAQ. Trimming took off 7 bases at V and 12 bases at J, with 12 bases between the two ends. The CDR3 loop spans 11 amino acids. The chain's CDR3 is CASTSDKELFF. The CDR3, as DNA: TGTGCCAGCACCTCGGATAAGGAACTGTTTTTT.

V is TRBV6-5 and J is TRBJ2-7; no firm D call. V lost 2 bases and J 6 bases, leaving 11 bases between the germline ends. Germline V lookup: CDR1 MNHEY, CDR2 SVGAGI. The CDR3 runs 13 residues. The CDR3, as DNA: TGTGCCAGCAGTTACCCTACCTCAGGCGAGCAGTACGTC. This codes for CASSYPTSGEQYV.

This sequence joins TRBV12-3 or TRBV12-4 and TRBJ1-5; TRBD1 aligns across 11 bases. The ends lost 6 bases at V and 7 bases at J; junction bases unmatched: 5. This CDR3 region has 14 residues. CDR3 loop: CASRGQGAGQPQHF. The CDR3 bases are TGTGCCAGCAGAGGACAGGGGGCCGGGCAGCCCCAGCATTTT.

Only a few counts were recorded for this clonotype. The CDR3 nucleotides are TGTGCCAGCAGCCTTTATCCGGGACAGGTTCCCTCTGGAAACACCATATATTTT. Its protein product is CASSLYPGQVPSGNTIYF. This sequence joins TRBV12-3 or TRBV12-4 and TRBJ1-3; 8 bases are shared with TRBD1. The V and J ends lost 6 bases and 0 bases, in that order; junction bases with no gene match: 13. There are 18 residues in the CDR3.

This chain uses TRBV12-5 with TRBJ1-1, with D tentatively TRBD1 (6 bases). Per the germline V gene, CDR1 is LGHNT and CDR2 is FRNRAP. This CDR3 has 16 amino acids. The germline V and J ends were trimmed by 2 bases and 4 bases, with 17 bases remaining between them. CDR3 sequence (DNA): TGTGCTAGTGGTTTGAGTTCGGGGGCGCCGGGCACTGAAGCTTTCTTT. Its translation is CASGLSSGAPGTEAFF.

The rearrangement joins TRBV6-6 to TRBJ2-5; a weak D match, TRBD1 (6 bases). Germline CDR1 and CDR2: MNHNY and SVGAGI (reference sequence). V gave up 6 bases and J gave up 4 bases, with 15 bases separating them. The CDR3 runs to 14 residues. The CDR3 spells CASRLSTGRETQYF. The CDR3 DNA sequence: TGTGCCAGCAGGCTCTCGACAGGACGAGAGACCCAGTACTTC.

This clonotype was seen more than once but under ten times. The chain has TRBV12-3 or TRBV12-4 and TRBJ2-1, with 11 positions matching TRBD2. The CDR3 loop spans 14 amino acids. With 7 bases clipped from V and 8 bases from J, the junction kept 7 bases outside the gene matches. In nucleotides, the CDR3 is TGTGCCAGCAACATAGCGGGGGGGCCGTATGAGCAGTTCTTC. The encoded protein is CASNIAGGPYEQFF.

This clonotype has only a few counts. V and J are TRBV12-3 or TRBV12-4 and TRBJ2-4; TRBD2 matches at 14 bases. With 7 bases clipped from V and 2 bases from J, the junction kept 7 bases outside the gene matches. This CDR3 is 17 amino acids long. CDR3 protein: CASTTSGGAGTKNIQYF. The CDR3 DNA sequence: TGTGCCAGCACGACTAGCGGGGGGGCGGGGACCAAAAACATTCAGTACTTC.

Concerning this clonotype itself: A junction boundary mismatches the germline segment, possibly from a read error. V is TRBV5-6 and J is TRBJ2-5, with D unresolved. CDR3 length: 13 residues. The germline V gene encodes CDR1 SGHDT and CDR2 YYEEEE. The CDR3 reads CASSYRPQGTQYF. In DNA form, the CDR3 reads TGTGCCAGCAGCTACCGTCCCCAAGGGACCCAGTACTTC.

This clonotype appeared a single time. The rearrangement joins TRBV18 to TRBJ1-6; D is possibly TRBD1 (5 bases). CDR3 length equals 16 residues. Trimming removed 4 bases from V and 6 bases from J, with 16 bases in between. Germline-derived CDR1 and CDR2 are KGHSH and LQKENI. The CDR3 region has the DNA TGTGCCAGCTCACTCGCCGAGGGCGGGGGTAATTCACCCCTCCACTTT. Translated: CASSLAEGGGNSPLHF.

This chain connects TRBV24-1 to TRBJ2-3, with a tentative D call TRBD1 (6 bases). This CDR3 comprises 14 residues. Germline V gives CDR1 KGHDR, CDR2 SFDVKD. V lost 7 bases, J lost 3 bases, and 13 bases lay in between. The CDR3 sequence is CATRAQGTTDTQYF. CDR3 nucleotides: TGTGCCACCAGGGCTCAGGGGACGACAGATACGCAGTATTTT.

The chain recombines TRBV19 with TRBJ1-1; D gene ambiguous. CDR3 length equals 14 residues. From germline, CDR1 is LNHDA and CDR2 SQIVND (reference sequence). The V gene lost 5 bases and the J gene lost 1 base, with 11 bases spanning the gap. This CDR3 reads CASSGSIGNTEAFF. CDR3 DNA sequence: TGTGCCAGTAGTGGCTCCATTGGGAACACTGAAGCTTTCTTT. Variable domain in full (rest from reference TRBV19 and TRBJ1-1): DGGITQSPKYLFRKEGQNVTLSCEQNLNHDAMYWYRQDPGQGLRLIYYSQIVNDFQKGDIAEGYSVSREKKESFPLTVTSAQKNPTAFYLCASSGSIGNTEAFFGQGTRLTVV.

This clonotype was found a few times. The CDR3 is CASSGRWDSPLHF. The CDR3 DNA reads as TGTGCCAGCAGTGGGCGATGGGATTCACCCCTCCACTTT. The V call is TRBV2, the J call TRBJ1-6; D gene unclear. CDR1 SNHLY and CDR2 FYNNEI come from the germline V gene. This CDR3 contains 13 residues. Trimming took 4 bases from V and 8 from J, leaving 9 bases between them. Full variable domain (rest looked up from reference TRBV2 and TRBJ1-6): EPEVTQTPSHQVTQMGQEVILRCVPISNHLYFYWYRQILGQKVEFLVSFYNNEISEKSEIFDDQFSVERPDGSNFTLKIRSTKLEDSAMYFCASSGRWDSPLHFGNGTRLTVT.

The table lists this clonotype with a few counts. The chain couples TRBV7-8 to TRBJ1-5, with D perhaps TRBD1 (5 bases). Trimming stripped 2 bases from V and 2 bases from J, with 16 bases between. The CDR3 loop spans 17 amino acids. Germline V gene lookup returns CDR1 SGHVS and CDR2 FQNEAQ. The CDR3: CASSLTGRGPGNQPQHF. The CDR3 coding sequence is TGTGCCAGCAGCTTAACTGGGAGGGGCCCCGGCAATCAGCCCCAGCATTTT.

The V call is TRBV19, the J call TRBJ1-5; D is unclear. Deletions cut 7 bases from V and 4 bases from J, with 8 bases between. CDR1 is LNHDA, CDR2 SQIVND, per germline (reference sequence). This CDR3 contains 12 residues. The CDR3 sequence: CASTVSNQPQHF. In DNA, the CDR3 is TGTGCCAGTACAGTAAGTAATCAGCCCCAGCATTTT.

CDR3: CASSPDSGGKTQYF. CDR3 in DNA: TGTGCCAGCAGCCCGGACTCGGGCGGCAAGACCCAGTACTTC. The chain couples TRBV7-9 to TRBJ2-5; tentative D call: TRBD2 (5 bases). V was cut by 5 bases and J by 6 bases, with 16 bases left in between. Germline-derived CDR1 and CDR2 are SEHNR and FQNEAQ (reference sequence). The length of the CDR3 is 14 residues. Full variable domain (remainder filled in from reference TRBV7-9 and TRBJ2-5): DTGVSQNPRHKITKRGQNVTFRCDPISEHNRLYWYRQTLGQGPEFLTYFQNEAQLEKSRLLSDRFSAERPKGSFSTLEIQRTEQGDSAMYLCASSPDSGGKTQYFGPGTRLLVL.

This clonotype showed up just a few times. V and J are TRBV5-6 and TRBJ2-7; D call uncertain. The CDR3 is 15 amino acids. CDR1 and CDR2 from the germline V gene are SGHDT and YYEEEE. The V gene lost 3 bases and the J gene lost 4 bases, with 17 bases spanning the gap. The CDR3 loop is CASSSPTKFGYEQYV. The CDR3 DNA sequence: TGTGCCAGCAGCTCGCCTACAAAGTTCGGATACGAGCAGTACGTC.

This clonotype appeared a few times. The chain is built from TRBV7-2 and TRBJ1-5; D gene unclear. This CDR3 is 14 amino acids long. From germline, CDR1 is SGHTA and CDR2 FQGNSA. The ends were cut back, 4 bases at V and 3 bases at J, with 10 bases in the middle. The CDR3 here is CASSSTEFNQPQHF. The CDR3 bases are TGTGCCAGCAGCTCAACAGAGTTCAATCAGCCCCAGCATTTT.